This record covers a single TCR beta chain. What it recognizes is unknown. This record belongs to a study of cytomegalovirus exposure and HLA in healthy donors. With 1 base clipped from V and 6 bases from J, the junction kept 28 bases outside the gene matches. The CDR3 consists of 23 residues. Germline-derived CDR1 and CDR2 are SGHTA and FQGTGA. General study points: The authors later found most CMV-associated TCR beta chains appeared HLA-restricted.

PCR employed 60 Vbeta and 13 Jbeta primers. The data were produced by immunoSEQ multiplex PCR, yet TCRdb's version contains in-frame clones alone and is incomplete. In the table there are under 250,000 clones, 70% to 80% of which are singletons. The chain combines TRBV7-3 with TRBJ2-1, with TRBD1 matching over 9 bases. This sequence was found in a man under 40 in good health and CMV-seronegative. The source material was PBMCs. DNA for the CDR3: TGTGCCAGCAGCTTAAGGGGACAGGGAGCTTCGGTCGGTACGGCGGGGTCTGTCAATGAGCAGTTCTTC. Its protein product is CASSLRGQGASVGTAGSVNEQFF.